What follows are 27 T cell receptor beta chains derived from one specimen sequenced in a study of CD8 T cells in ankylosing spondylitis. From the 5' RACE reads, TCRdb called clonotypes with MiXCR, one entry per CDR3 protein. The sample carries about 130,000 distinct CDR3 sequences, approximately 9.9% recorded once. Sequenced: blood, either unsorted or a sorted T cell fraction (not recorded which). The receptors shown here come from a male donor with ankylosing spondylitis or in good health (not recorded which).

With regard to this clonotype: This sequence may be a read error, since a much larger clone differs from it by one base. This rearrangement joins TRBV7-2 to TRBJ2-5; D not resolved. Germline CDR1 reads SGHTA; CDR2 reads FQGNSA. The V and J ends lost 5 bases and 5 bases respectively, with 15 bases between them. The CDR3 has 14 residues. In DNA, the CDR3 is TGTGCCAGCAGCCCCGGCCTGTTGTGGGAGACCCAGTACTTC. It encodes CASSPGLLWETQYF.

This clonotype was seen only a few times. One junction end disagrees with the germline gene, perhaps due to a read error. The CDR3 is CASSLDRITNYGYTF. The CDR3 DNA is TGTGCAAGCAGCTTGGACAGGATCACTAACTATGGCTACACCTTC. The chain carries TRBV7-9 and TRBJ1-2, with TRBD1 matching over 7 bases. Per germline, CDR1 SEHNR and CDR2 FQNEAQ (reference sequence). The length of the CDR3 is 15 residues.

This clonotype was seen more than once but under ten times. This chain links TRBV7-2 with TRBJ2-7, with TRBD2 matching 15 bases. CDR1 and CDR2 (germline): SGHTA, FQGNSA. V shed 5 bases and J 4 bases; nucleotides not matched to a gene: 9. This CDR3 is built from 17 residues. CDR3 DNA: TGTGCCAGCAGCCGTGGACTAGCGGGAGGGGGATTTTACGAGCAGTACTTC. This translates into CASSRGLAGGGFYEQYF.

Details on this clonotype: A read error may explain this, as a much larger clone is one base away. The chain recombines TRBV20-1 with TRBJ2-5; D is unresolved. The CDR3 is 13 residues long. V was shortened by 8 bases and J by 3 bases, with 16 bases between the two germline ends. The germline V gene has CDR1 DFQATT and CDR2 SNEGSKA (reference sequence). The CDR3 coding sequence is TGCAGTTCTTACAGCGCGTTCGAAGAGACCCAGTACTTC. Its protein product is CSSYSAFEETQYF.

This clonotype came up many times. The chain employs TRBV12-3 or TRBV12-4 and TRBJ1-6; D possibly corresponds to TRBD1 (6 bases). The CDR3 is 14 amino acids. Trimming shortened V by 3 bases and J by 10 bases, and 13 bases separated the two germline ends. This chain's CDR3 is CASSLAGVNSPLHF. DNA of the CDR3: TGTGCCAGCAGTTTGGCAGGGGTTAACTCACCCCTCCACTTT.

This clonotype was seen at least ten times. V usage is TRBV6-5 and J usage is TRBJ1-1, with TRBD1 identical over 7 bases. Looked up from germline, CDR1 is MNHEY and CDR2 is SVGAGI. The CDR3 covers 16 residues. J lost 3 bases, V lost 3 bases, and 10 bases had no gene match. CDR3 amino acids: CASSYWTVTGDTEAFF. The CDR3 nucleotides are TGTGCCAGCAGTTATTGGACAGTCACAGGGGACACTGAAGCTTTCTTT.

This chain joins TRBV12-3 or TRBV12-4 and TRBJ2-3; tentative D call: TRBD2 (6 bases). V lost 6 bases to trimming and J lost 4 bases, with 11 bases between them. This CDR3 comprises 13 residues. The DNA of the CDR3 is TGTGCCAGCAGGTGGACTAACTCAGATACGCAGTATTTT. Translating gives CASRWTNSDTQYF.

This clonotype has ten or more counts. V gene TRBV29-1 combines with J gene TRBJ2-1; the D is unclear. Trimming removed 8 bases from V and 4 bases from J, with 12 bases in between. CDR3 length: 12 residues. The germline gives CDR1 SQVTM, CDR2 ANQGSEA. As DNA, the CDR3 is TGCAGCCTAATAGGACGTTACAATGAGCAGTTCTTC. Translated, it gives CSLIGRYNEQFF.

This clonotype was picked up many times. The V call is TRBV5-1, the J call TRBJ2-1; 16 bases are a match to TRBD2. CDR1 SGHRS and CDR2 YFSETQ come from the germline V gene. The CDR3 consists of 16 residues. V dropped 4 bases and J dropped 5; count of bases not matched to a gene: 3. The CDR3 is CASSLGLAGGNNEQFF. The CDR3 region has the DNA TGCGCCAGCAGCCTGGGACTAGCGGGGGGGAACAATGAGCAGTTCTTC.

This clonotype occurred a few times. This sequence joins TRBV14 and TRBJ1-2; 8 nucleotides match TRBD1. The CDR3 totals 14 residues. In germline, CDR1 is SGHDN, CDR2 FVKESK. Unmatched junction bases numbered 14, after V lost 10 bases and J lost 7 bases. DNA for the CDR3: TGTGCCACCCGATCCTCAGGGGGCGGCGCTGGCTACACCTTC. Translation gives CATRSSGGGAGYTF.

This clonotype came up many times. The chain couples TRBV18 to TRBJ2-6; TRBD1 is a possible D gene (6 bases). V was trimmed by 8 bases and J by 4 bases, leaving 12 bases between them. CDR1 KGHSH and CDR2 LQKENI come from the germline V gene. The CDR3 contains 14 residues. CDR3 in DNA: TGTGCCAGCAAAACAGGGACCGGGGCCAACGTCCTGACTTTC. Its translation is CASKTGTGANVLTF.

The genes are TRBV5-5 and TRBJ2-3; a possible D gene is TRBD2 (6 bases). This CDR3 is built from 14 residues. The germline CDR1 and CDR2 sequences are SGHKS and YYEKEE (reference sequence). V was trimmed by 2 bases and J by 7 bases, leaving 14 bases between them. The CDR3 reads CASSFPLRENTQYF. The CDR3 DNA reads as TGTGCCAGCAGCTTTCCCCTCCGGGAGAATACGCAGTATTTT.

Concerning this clonotype itself: The junction departs from germline at one end; a sequencing error may be responsible. The genes are TRBV6-1 and TRBJ2-5; the D is unclear. Germline CDR1 and CDR2: MNHNS and SASEGT. CDR3 size: 15 residues. The CDR3, as DNA: TGTGCCAGCAGTGATTTGTTAGGGTACACGACTTGGGGTTGCTTC. Translated: CASSDLLGYTTWGCF.

This clonotype appeared many times. As DNA, the CDR3 is TGTGCCAGCAGAATAACAGGGGGCGCGAATGAAAAACTGTTTTTT. Its translation is CASRITGGANEKLFF. The chain carries TRBV6-1 and TRBJ1-4; 9 bases align to TRBD1. This CDR3 contains 15 residues. The trim removed 6 bases at V and 5 bases at J, leaving 7 bases unmatched. The germline gives CDR1 MNHNS, CDR2 SASEGT.

In its sample, this clonotype was seen many times. V is TRBV11-2 and J is TRBJ1-1; a possible D gene is TRBD1 (5 bases). V lost 1 base, J lost 8 bases, and 11 bases lay in between. Germline values: CDR1 SGHAT, CDR2 FQNNGV. There are 13 residues in the CDR3. The CDR3 spells CASSLVSGSEAFF. CDR3 bases: TGTGCCAGCAGCTTAGTGTCAGGGTCAGAAGCTTTCTTT.

Many counts were recorded for this clonotype. This CDR3 is CASSLDGSGVYNEQFF. CDR3 sequence (DNA): TGCGCCAGCAGCTTGGATGGTAGCGGCGTCTACAATGAGCAGTTCTTC. The chain combines TRBV5-1 with TRBJ2-1; maybe TRBD2 (6 bases). This CDR3 comprises 16 residues. V was shortened by 0 bases and J by 3 bases, with 13 bases between the two germline ends. The germline CDR1 and CDR2 sequences are SGHRS and YFSETQ.

This clonotype was counted between two and nine times. The rearrangement uses TRBV11-1 and TRBJ2-1, with TRBD2 matching over 12 bases. Per germline, CDR1 SGHAT and CDR2 FQDESV (reference sequence). CDR3 size: 18 residues. Germline trimming cut 1 base from V and 6 bases from J; bases unmatched to any gene: 10. CDR3 protein: CASSLVKAGLAGSNEQFF. The DNA for the CDR3 is TGTGCCAGCAGCTTAGTAAAGGCCGGACTAGCGGGATCCAATGAGCAGTTCTTC.

This clonotype has at least ten counts. The V gene is TRBV27, the J gene TRBJ2-2, with 10 bases fitting TRBD1. Germline assignment: CDR1 MNHEY and CDR2 SMNVEV (reference sequence). V lost 5 bases to trimming and J lost 6 bases; unmatched junction nucleotides: 3. CDR3 size: 14 residues. CDR3 loop: CASSTGTGAGELFF. The CDR3 nucleotides are TGTGCCAGCAGTACGGGGACAGGGGCCGGGGAGCTGTTTTTT.

This sequence joins TRBV27 and TRBJ2-7; 9 bases fit TRBD1. Germline loops: CDR1 MNHEY, CDR2 SMNVEV (reference sequence). This CDR3 spans 15 amino acids. V lost 0 bases to trimming and J lost 4 bases; unmatched junction nucleotides: 4. The CDR3 DNA reads TGTGCCAGCAGTTTATCAGGACAGGGGTCGTACGAGCAGTACTTC. This codes for CASSLSGQGSYEQYF.

This clonotype was detected only a few times. V and J are TRBV4-3 and TRBJ1-4; tentatively, D is TRBD1 (6 bases). Germline loops: CDR1 LGHNA, CDR2 YSLEER. CDR3 size: 15 residues. V was pared by 0 bases and J by 7 bases, with 12 bases between. The CDR3 here is CASSQDYRGGEKLFF. The CDR3 region has the DNA TGCGCCAGCAGCCAAGATTACAGAGGGGGTGAAAAACTGTTTTTT.

This clonotype was seen at least ten times. The rearrangement uses TRBV27 and TRBJ1-6; TRBD1 is a possible D gene (6 bases). Germline values: CDR1 MNHEY, CDR2 SMNVEV (reference sequence). The CDR3 totals 16 residues. V lost 10 bases to trimming and J lost 2 bases, with 18 bases between them. CDR3 sequence reads: CATASGGPPYNSPLHF. CDR3 DNA sequence: TGTGCCACGGCCTCGGGGGGCCCTCCCTATAATTCACCCCTCCACTTT.

This clonotype was counted ten times or more. The chain links TRBV5-1 to TRBJ2-3; 14 bases fit TRBD2. The junction had 3 bases not matched to a gene; V was cut back by 5 bases and J by 4 bases. Germline CDR1 SGHRS, CDR2 YFSETQ. The CDR3 is 15 residues long. In DNA, the CDR3 is TGCGCCAGCAGGGAGGGACTAGCGGGGGCAGATACGCAGTATTTT. It yields the protein CASREGLAGADTQYF.

This clonotype was detected many times. The CDR3 bases are TGCAGTGCTAGAGAGACAGGGAGGGCCGGGGAGCTGTTTTTT. Its protein product is CSARETGRAGELFF. The chain combines TRBV20-1 with TRBJ2-2; D may match TRBD1 or TRBD2 (7 bases each). The CDR3 is made up of 14 amino acids. The ends were cut back, 0 bases at V and 6 bases at J, with 11 bases in the middle. Germline V gene lookup returns CDR1 DFQATT and CDR2 SNEGSKA (reference sequence).

This clonotype appeared many times. This chain joins TRBV20-1 and TRBJ2-1; 12 bases match TRBD2. The V and J ends lost 5 bases and 9 bases, in that order; junction bases with no gene match: 8. CDR1 is DFQATT and CDR2 is SNEGSKA in the germline V gene (reference sequence). The CDR3 is 14 residues long. DNA of the CDR3: TGCAGTGCTTTGACTAGCGGGAGAATGGGTGAGCAGTTCTTC. Protein product: CSALTSGRMGEQFF.

This clonotype came up many times. The rearrangement links TRBV20-1 to TRBJ2-5; D gene uncertain. V was trimmed by 1 base and J by 2 bases, leaving 11 bases between them. CDR3 length equals 14 residues. CDR1 and CDR2 from the germline V gene are DFQATT and SNEGSKA (reference sequence). The CDR3 protein is CSARVWVAQETQYF. The CDR3 DNA sequence: TGCAGTGCTAGAGTGTGGGTAGCACAAGAGACCCAGTACTTC.

At least ten counts were recorded for this clonotype. The V call is TRBV6-2 or TRBV6-3, the J call TRBJ2-3; 10 positions match TRBD2. Germline V gives CDR1 MNHEY, CDR2 SVGEGT. Trimming removed 0 bases from V and 4 bases from J; junction bases left unmatched: 10. CDR3 length: 18 amino acids. The CDR3 nucleotides are TGTGCCAGCAGTTACTCGCCGAGGACTAGCGGACATGCAGATACGCAGTATTTT. As protein: CASSYSPRTSGHADTQYF.

This clonotype came up many times. The chain recombines TRBV2 with TRBJ2-4, with a weak D call TRBD1 (6 bases). Between the trimmed V and J ends, which lost 5 bases and 15 bases, there was a span of 17 bases. Germline V gene lookup returns CDR1 SNHLY and CDR2 FYNNEI. The CDR3 is made up of 12 amino acids. The CDR3: CASSSPRDNPYF. CDR3 nucleotides: TGTGCCAGCAGTTCCCCCCGGGACAATCCGTACTTC.